The rows below give T cell receptor beta chains drawn from one sample of a study of cytomegalovirus exposure and HLA in healthy donors. The table came from immunoSEQ multiplex PCR; TCRdb's copy has only in-frame clones and leaves some out. The table shows about 100,000 clones, with around 80% occurring only once. Source material: PBMCs. The source is a woman aged 40 to 49 in good health and CMV-seronegative. The CDR3 runs from the conserved cysteine through the conserved F or W. A D gene is named only where the DNA matches it firmly. Clone size appears in some rows only: once, few, many, or a class for an expanded clone.

V	size	D	J	CDR3	DNA
TRBV9	NA	TRBD2	TRBJ2-6	CASSPSLAGARSGANVLTF	TGTGCCAGCAGCCCCTCCTTAGCGGGAGCCCGCTCTGGGGCCAACGTCCTGACTTTC
TRBV5-1	NA	TRBD1	TRBJ1-2	CASSPGTDRNGYTF	TGCGCCAGCAGCCCCGGGACAGACAGAAATGGCTACACCTTC
TRBV13	NA	TRBD1	TRBJ1-1	CASSLGTGQNTEAFF	TGTGCCAGCAGCTTAGGGACAGGGCAGAACACTGAAGCTTTCTTT
TRBV30	NA	NA	TRBJ1-6	CAWSVSGALALHF	TGTGCCTGGAGTGTGTCAGGGGCACTGGCCCTCCACTTT
TRBV27	once	NA	TRBJ1-5	CASSFGRDSNQPQHF	TGTGCCAGCAGTTTCGGCAGGGATAGCAATCAGCCCCAGCATTTT
TRBV18	NA	NA	TRBJ1-1	CASSPPSGGGTEAFF	TGTGCCAGCTCACCACCGTCCGGCGGGGGGACTGAAGCTTTCTTT
TRBV28	NA	TRBD1	TRBJ2-1	CASSDEPGQGKNEQFF	TGTGCCAGCAGCGATGAACCGGGACAGGGGAAAAATGAGCAGTTCTTC
TRBV20-1	NA	NA	TRBJ2-1	CSARLYNEQFF	TGCAGTGCAAGACTCTACAATGAGCAGTTCTTC
TRBV7-9	NA	TRBD1	TRBJ1-2	CASSKEDRVAGYTF	TGTGCCAGCAGCAAAGAGGACAGGGTGGCTGGCTACACCTTC
TRBV27	NA	TRBD1	TRBJ2-5	CASSLGTGGRETQYF	TGTGCCAGCAGTTTAGGGACAGGGGGCCGGGAGACCCAGTACTTC
TRBV5-4	once	NA	TRBJ1-2	CASSFDTRNYGYTF	TGTGCCAGCAGCTTCGACACTCGGAACTATGGCTACACCTTC
TRBV7-9	NA	NA	TRBJ2-7	CASSLDPLGEQYF	TGTGCCAGCAGCTTAGACCCCCTCGGGGAGCAGTACTTC
TRBV7-8	NA	NA	TRBJ1-4	CASSTGSTNEKLFF	TGTGCCAGCAGCACGGGATCAACTAATGAAAAACTGTTTTTT
TRBV6-6	NA	TRBD1	TRBJ2-7	CASSQQGALEQYF	TGTGCCAGCAGTCAACAGGGGGCTCTCGAGCAGTACTTC
TRBV18	NA	NA	TRBJ2-5	CASSLARGQETQYF	TGTGCCAGCTCACTTGCCCGGGGACAAGAGACCCAGTACTTC
TRBV7-6	NA	NA	TRBJ1-2	CASSNGQVGYTF	TGTGCCAGCAGCAATGGGCAGGTAGGCTACACCTTC
TRBV14	few	TRBD1	TRBJ2-1	CASSHDRGGEQFF	TGTGCCAGCAGCCATGACAGGGGCGGTGAGCAGTTCTTC
TRBV6-1	many	NA	TRBJ1-1	CASKQGRDTEAFF	TGTGCCAGCAAGCAGGGGCGGGACACTGAAGCTTTCTTT
TRBV4-3	NA	TRBD1	TRBJ1-2	CASSPGQGEYGYTF	TGCGCCAGCAGCCCGGGACAGGGGGAGTATGGCTACACCTTC
TRBV28	NA	NA	TRBJ1-1	CASSQGSDVGVTEAFF	TGTGCCAGCAGTCAAGGTTCGGACGTAGGGGTGACTGAAGCTTTCTTT
TRBV5-4	NA	TRBD1	TRBJ1-2	CASSSSRDREQVYGYTF	TGTGCCAGCAGCTCGTCCCGGGACAGGGAACAGGTCTATGGCTACACCTTC
TRBV19	NA	NA	TRBJ2-7	CASSSGLSSYEQYF	TGTGCCAGTAGTAGCGGACTAAGCTCCTACGAGCAGTACTTC
TRBV7-9	NA	NA	TRBJ1-1	CASSFNSVNTEAFF	TGTGCCAGCAGCTTTAATTCGGTGAACACTGAAGCTTTCTTT
TRBV27	NA	NA	TRBJ2-1	CATRESAIHEQFF	TGTGCCACCCGGGAGTCAGCGATCCATGAGCAGTTCTTC
TRBV30	NA	NA	TRBJ2-3	CAWSGLRVTGSTDTQYF	TGTGCCTGGAGTGGTCTAAGGGTAACAGGGAGCACAGATACGCAGTATTTT
TRBV15	few	NA	TRBJ1-2	CATSLDSFYGYTF	TGTGCCACCAGCCTAGACAGCTTCTATGGCTACACCTTC
TRBV7-2	once	NA	TRBJ1-2	CASSSNSGYGYTF	TGTGCCAGCAGCTCAAATTCAGGGTACGGCTACACCTTC
TRBV29-1	NA	TRBD1	TRBJ1-1	CSVGQGNTEAFF	TGCAGCGTGGGACAGGGGAACACTGAAGCTTTCTTT